This TCR beta chain stems from a study of T cells of healthy individuals. TCRdb reprocessed the 5' RACE reads via MiXCR and lists one record per CDR3 protein. The table has around 53,000 distinct CDR3 sequences, about 14% seen once. After removal of 3 bases from V and 3 bases from J, the junction contained 4 bases not matched to a gene. Germline CDR1 and CDR2: SQVTM and ANQGSEA. There are 14 residues in the CDR3. This clonotype was counted ten times or more. This sequence originates from a human donor in good health. The chain couples TRBV29-1 to TRBJ2-1; TRBD1 aligns across 8 bases. This CDR3 reads CSVDPDRVYNEQFF. CDR3 DNA sequence: TGCAGCGTTGATCCGGACAGGGTCTACAATGAGCAGTTCTTC.